This is a list of T cell receptor beta chains from one sample in a study of cytomegalovirus exposure and HLA in healthy donors. Profiled with immunoSEQ multiplex PCR; TCRdb holds only in-frame clones, not every one. The sample holds 200,000 to 250,000 clones, approximately 80% seen once. The specimen was PBMCs. The receptors stem from a boy under 10 years old in good health and CMV-seronegative. Both conserved end residues are part of each CDR3. The order of the fields is D gene, J gene, V gene, clone size, CDR3 DNA, CDR3 protein. D genes are given only for firm matches. Size is stated for part of the rows, as once, few or many counts, or as a class when the clone is expanded.

. TRBJ2-7 TRBV11-2 . TGTGCCAGCAGCTTAGCCCTAACTGGCTACGAGCAGTACTTC CASSLALTGYEQYF
. TRBJ1-1 TRBV5-4 few TGTGCCAGCAGCTTGGGAGGGAACACTGAAGCTTTCTTT CASSLGGNTEAFF
. TRBJ2-6 TRBV10-3 . TGTGCCATCAATTCAGGACTGCCCTTGGGGGGGGCCAACGTCCTGACTTTC CAINSGLPLGGANVLTF
. TRBJ2-7 TRBV11-2 . TGTTGGGACTTTAGGGGGCAGTACTTC CWDFRGQYF
. TRBJ2-7 TRBV7-2 few TGTGCCAGCAGCTTAGGGGCGGGGGCCTTATACGAGCAGTACTTC CASSLGAGALYEQYF
TRBD1 TRBJ1-4 TRBV19 . TGTGCCAGTAGTATAGGGACAGGTGGCGAAAAACTGTTTTTT CASSIGTGGEKLFF
TRBD1 TRBJ1-6 TRBV7-6 . TGTGCCAGCAGCCCCCGACAGGGCAAGTCACCCCTCCACTTT CASSPRQGKSPLHF
TRBD1 TRBJ2-7 TRBV30 . TGTGCCTGGAGTGAGGGACAGGGAAAGCACTACGAGCAGTACTTC CAWSEGQGKHYEQYF
TRBD1 TRBJ1-2 TRBV15 . TGTGCCACCAGCAGAACACCTCCTCGGACAGGGGATGGCTACACCTTC CATSRTPPRTGDGYTF
. TRBJ1-1 TRBV4-1 . TGTGCCAGCAGCCAATTTGGGTCAGGGACTGAAGCTTTCTTT CASSQFGSGTEAFF
. TRBJ2-1 TRBV13 . TGTGCCAGCAGCGCTACAGGGTGGGATAGCTCCTACAATGAGCAGTTCTTC CASSATGWDSSYNEQFF
TRBD1 TRBJ1-3 TRBV9 . TGTGCCAGCAGCGTAGTGGGACAGGTCCCCGAGGTGGTAAACACCATATATTTT CASSVVGQVPEVVNTIYF
. TRBJ1-1 TRBV5-1 . TGCGCCAGCAGTTCGACATCCCTGAACACTGAAGCTTTCTTT CASSSTSLNTEAFF
. TRBJ2-3 TRBV27 . TGTGCCAGCAGAAGAACAGATTTTCTCACAGATACGCAGTATTTT CASRRTDFLTDTQYF
TRBD2 TRBJ2-5 TRBV4-1 once TGCGCCAGCAGTCCCTCCCCAGCGGGGGGGGAGACCCAGTACTTC CASSPSPAGGETQYF
. TRBJ2-2 TRBV5-1 . TGCGCCAGCAGCTCGACAGGACCGAACACCGGGGAGCTGTTTTTT CASSSTGPNTGELFF
TRBD2 TRBJ2-1 TRBV25-1 . TGTGCCAGCAGTGATCCGTCTAGCGGGAGGGCGGGGTACAATGAGCAGTTCTTC CASSDPSSGRAGYNEQFF
. TRBJ2-1 TRBV5-1 . TGCGCCAGCAGCTTGGCAGGCGGGGAGTTATTTTACAATGAGCAGTTCTTC CASSLAGGELFYNEQFF
. TRBJ2-7 TRBV7-3 . TGTGCCAGCAGCTTAATCGCCGGACAGCACTACGAGCAGTACTTC CASSLIAGQHYEQYF
TRBD1 TRBJ1-3 TRBV5-4 . TGTGCCAGCAGCTTGGCCGGACAGGGCGTTAGAAACACCATATATTTT CASSLAGQGVRNTIYF
. TRBJ1-1 TRBV5-5 . TGTGCCAGCAGCCCGACAGCCATGAACACTGAAGCTTTCTTT CASSPTAMNTEAFF
. TRBJ2-7 TRBV19 . TGTGCCAGTAGTATTAGTCCCTACGAGCAGTACTTC CASSISPYEQYF
TRBD1 TRBJ1-2 TRBV7-9 . TGTGCCAGCAGCCCTCGTGTAGGGACAGGGGGGTACTATGGCTACACCTTC CASSPRVGTGGYYGYTF
TRBD2 TRBJ2-2 TRBV13 . TGTGCCAGCAGCTTAGACCCTAGCGGGAGGCCCAACACCGGGGAGCTGTTTTTT CASSLDPSGRPNTGELFF
. TRBJ2-2 TRBV13 once TGTGCCACCTTACAAGGGGCTTTGGGGGAGCTGTTTTTT CATLQGALGELFF
. TRBJ2-5 TRBV6-1 . TGTGCCAGCAGCTTTGGGGGGGCTATGGAGACCCAGTACTTC CASSFGGAMETQYF
. TRBJ2-2 TRBV9 . TGTGCCAGCAGCGTTAGGGTCGGGGGGAACACCGGGGAGCTGTTTTTT CASSVRVGGNTGELFF
TRBD2 TRBJ2-1 TRBV6-5 . TGTGCCAGCAGCTTAGCGGGGCCCACCTACAATGAGCAGTTCTTC CASSLAGPTYNEQFF
. TRBJ2-1 TRBV30 . TGTGCCTGGAGTGACCTTCAGGAGCAGTTCTTC CAWSDLQEQFF
. TRBJ2-7 TRBV7-9 once TGTGCCAGCAGCTCACAGGACCCAAGGAGCTCCTACGAGCAGTACTTC CASSSQDPRSSYEQYF
TRBD2 TRBJ2-2 TRBV7-9 . TGTGCCAGCAGCTTAGCCCTTAGCGGGGTGAACACCGGGGAGCTGTTTTTT CASSLALSGVNTGELFF
TRBD2 TRBJ2-5 TRBV6-5 . TGTGCCAGCAGCGGACTAGCGGAGGGAGGTGGGACCCAGTACTTC CASSGLAEGGGTQYF
TRBD1 TRBJ1-1 TRBV5-4 . TGTGCCAGCAGCTTCGACAGGGGGACTGAAGCTTTCTTT CASSFDRGTEAFF
TRBD2 TRBJ2-3 TRBV7-8 . TGTGCCAGCAGCTATACTACTAAGGGACTATCTAGCACAGATACGCAGTATTTT CASSYTTKGLSSTDTQYF